This TCR beta chain was obtained from a study of blood T cell repertoires in COVID-19. Looking at the study overall: Both acute and convalescent COVID-19 samples were obtained from the United States, Italy and Spain. PBMCs, B-cell-depleted T cells, or T cells provided the cDNA or gDNA that made up the material.

Authors' methods: Estimates of nucleated cell counts were drawn from the amplification of reference gene primers. The data were produced by immunoSEQ multiplex PCR, yet TCRdb's version contains in-frame clones alone and is incomplete. V, J and clone size are taken as reported in that table, and D and trimming were inferred from the DNA itself. The sample consists of tens of thousands of clones, roughly 87% of them appearing once. CDR1 LNHNV and CDR2 YYDKDF come from the germline V gene (reference sequence). The CDR3 extends over 18 amino acids. Trimming left V 1 base short and J 0 bases short, with 16 bases between.

Sequencing used peripheral blood. The chain couples TRBV15 to TRBJ1-5; D not certain. This clonotype was obtained from a male donor with acute or convalescent COVID-19. This chain's CDR3 is CATSRVRGWQDSNQPQHF. The CDR3 region has the DNA TGTGCCACCAGCAGAGTGCGGGGTTGGCAAGATAGCAATCAGCCCCAGCATTTT.